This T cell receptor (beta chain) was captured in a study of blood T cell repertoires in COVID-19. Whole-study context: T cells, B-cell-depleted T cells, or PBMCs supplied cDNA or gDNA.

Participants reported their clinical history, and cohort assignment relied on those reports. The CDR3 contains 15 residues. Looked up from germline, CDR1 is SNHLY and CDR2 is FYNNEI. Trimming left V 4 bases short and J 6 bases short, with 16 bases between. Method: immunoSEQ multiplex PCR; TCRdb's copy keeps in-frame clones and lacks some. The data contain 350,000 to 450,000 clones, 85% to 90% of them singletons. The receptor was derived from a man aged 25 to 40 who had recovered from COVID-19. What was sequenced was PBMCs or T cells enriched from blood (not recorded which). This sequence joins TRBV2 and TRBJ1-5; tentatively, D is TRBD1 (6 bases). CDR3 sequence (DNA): TGTGCCAGCAGTGTAGCGCAGGGAGGGGGTCAGCCCCAGCATTTT. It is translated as CASSVAQGGGQPQHF.